These 8 T cell receptor beta chains were sequenced from one sample in a study of blood T cell repertoires in COVID-19. The table came from immunoSEQ multiplex PCR; TCRdb's copy has only in-frame clones and leaves some out. This sample yields about 140,000 clones, of which approximately 84% are seen a single time; 1.9% belongs to the top ten. The specimen was peripheral blood. The receptors originated from a woman aged 55-75 years with acute or convalescent COVID-19.

The chain carries TRBV5-1 and TRBJ1-2, with D perhaps TRBD1 (6 bases). V lost 2 bases and J 6 bases, leaving 11 bases between the germline ends. Per the germline V gene, CDR1 is SGHRS and CDR2 is YFSETQ. The CDR3 totals 13 residues. CDR3 residues: CASSFEQGNGYTF. CDR3 in DNA: TGCGCCAGCAGCTTCGAACAGGGCAATGGCTACACCTTC.

This chain joins TRBV23-1 and TRBJ2-3, with D possibly being TRBD2 (6 bases). TRBV23-1 is reported as an ORF; its role is uncertain. There are 14 residues in the CDR3. The V and J ends lost 7 bases and 0 bases respectively, with 11 bases between them. CDR3 nucleotides: TGCGCCAGCACCCAGACTAGGAGCACAGATACGCAGTATTTT. The encoded protein is CASTQTRSTDTQYF.

V is TRBV4-1 and J is TRBJ2-1; D gene ambiguous. The CDR3 covers 12 residues. Trimming cost V 1 base and J 7 bases, with 5 bases left between them. In germline, CDR1 is MGHRA, CDR2 YSYEKL. CDR3 DNA sequence: TGCGCCAGCAGCCAAGTTATGAATGAGCAGTTCTTC. As protein: CASSQVMNEQFF.

In its sample, this clone was seen a few times. This chain connects TRBV5-1 to TRBJ2-7, with 8 bases aligning to TRBD2. The CDR3 spans 13 residues. V shed 7 bases and J 6 bases; nucleotides not matched to a gene: 9. Germline V gene data show CDR1 as SGHRS and CDR2 as YFSETQ. This CDR3 is CASGLAPQGEQYF. The CDR3, as DNA: TGCGCCAGCGGACTAGCACCTCAGGGCGAGCAGTACTTC. Drawing the rest from reference TRBV5-1 and TRBJ2-7, the complete variable domain is KAGVTQTPRYLIKTRGQQVTLSCSPISGHRSVSWYQQTPGQGLQFLFEYFSETQRNKGNFPGRFSGRQFSNSRSEMNVSTLELGDSALYLCASGLAPQGEQYFGPGTRLTVT.

The chain employs TRBV4-1 and TRBJ2-7; possibly TRBD1 for D (6 bases). Germline V gene sequence: CDR1 MGHRA, CDR2 YSYEKL. Trimming removed 0 bases from V and 4 bases from J, with 16 bases in between. The CDR3 is 16 residues long. Here the CDR3 DNA reads TGCGCCAGCAGCCAAGATTGGACAGCTAATACGTACGAGCAGTACTTC. Its translation is CASSQDWTANTYEQYF.

The chain carries TRBV5-8 and TRBJ2-3; 9 nucleotides align to TRBD2. The CDR3 contains 16 residues. The V and J ends lost 4 bases and 4 bases, in that order; junction bases with no gene match: 10. Germline V gives CDR1 SGHTS, CDR2 YDEGEE. The CDR3, as DNA: TGTGCCAGCAGCGCCGACCTAGCGGGACTGCCAGATACGCAGTATTTT. Translated: CASSADLAGLPDTQYF.

This clone came up once. This chain connects TRBV12-5 to TRBJ2-1, with 13 bases lining up with TRBD2. Germline-derived CDR1 and CDR2 are LGHNT and FRNRAP. This CDR3 comprises 14 residues. The junction had 3 bases not matched to a gene; V was cut back by 6 bases and J by 7 bases. The CDR3 DNA follows: TGTGCTAGTGGCCGACTAGCGGGAGGAAATGAGCAGTTCTTC. Protein sequence: CASGRLAGGNEQFF.

The chain recombines TRBV28 with TRBJ2-3; 10 positions match TRBD2. From germline, CDR1 is MDHEN and CDR2 SYDVKM. This CDR3 spans 15 amino acids. Germline trimming cut 2 bases from V and 4 bases from J; bases unmatched to any gene: 3. This CDR3 is CASSLSGRGADTQYF. The CDR3 bases are TGTGCCAGCAGTTTAAGCGGGAGGGGGGCAGATACGCAGTATTTT. The full variable domain, with the rest looked up from reference TRBV28 and TRBJ2-3, is DVKVTQSSRYLVKRTGEKVFLECVQDMDHENMFWYRQDPGLGLRLIYFSYDVKMKEKGDIPEGYSVSREKKERFSLILESASTNQTSMYLCASSLSGRGADTQYFGPGTRLTVL.